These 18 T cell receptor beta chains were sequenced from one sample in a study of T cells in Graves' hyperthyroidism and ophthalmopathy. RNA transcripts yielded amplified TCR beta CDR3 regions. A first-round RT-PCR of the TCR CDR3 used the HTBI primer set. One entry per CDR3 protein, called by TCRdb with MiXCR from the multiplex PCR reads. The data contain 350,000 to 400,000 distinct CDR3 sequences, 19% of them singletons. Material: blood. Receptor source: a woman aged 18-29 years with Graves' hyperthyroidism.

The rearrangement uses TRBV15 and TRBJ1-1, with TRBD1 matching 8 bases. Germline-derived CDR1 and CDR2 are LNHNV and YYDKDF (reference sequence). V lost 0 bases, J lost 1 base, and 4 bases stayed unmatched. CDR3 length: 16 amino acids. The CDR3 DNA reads TGTGCCACCAGCAGAGATCGTGGGACAGGGAACACTGAAGCTTTCTTT. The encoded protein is CATSRDRGTGNTEAFF.

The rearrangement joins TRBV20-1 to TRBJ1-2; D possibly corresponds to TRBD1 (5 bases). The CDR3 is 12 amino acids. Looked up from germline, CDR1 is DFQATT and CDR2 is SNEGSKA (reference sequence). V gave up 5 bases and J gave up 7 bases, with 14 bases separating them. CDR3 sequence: CSAHRRIFGYTF. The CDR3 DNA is TGCAGTGCTCACAGGAGGATCTTTGGCTACACCTTC.

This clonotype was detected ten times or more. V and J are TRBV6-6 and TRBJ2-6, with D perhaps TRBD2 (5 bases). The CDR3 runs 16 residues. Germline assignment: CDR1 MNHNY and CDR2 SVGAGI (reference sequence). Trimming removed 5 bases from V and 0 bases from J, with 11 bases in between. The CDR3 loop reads CASSRLGISGANVLTF. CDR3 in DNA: TGTGCCAGCAGTCGGCTCGGGATCTCTGGGGCCAACGTCCTGACTTTC.

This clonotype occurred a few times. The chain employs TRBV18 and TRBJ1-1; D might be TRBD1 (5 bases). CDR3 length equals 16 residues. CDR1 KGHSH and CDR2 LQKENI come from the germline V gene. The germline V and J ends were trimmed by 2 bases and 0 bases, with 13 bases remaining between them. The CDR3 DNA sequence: TGTGCCAGCTCACCAACGGGGGTCGGGATGAACACTGAAGCTTTCTTT. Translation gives CASSPTGVGMNTEAFF. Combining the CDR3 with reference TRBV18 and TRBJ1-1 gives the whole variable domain NAGVMQNPRHLVRRRGQEARLRCSPMKGHSHVYWYRQLPEEGLKFMVYLQKENIIDESGMPKERFSAEFPKEGPSILRIQQVVRGDSAAYFCASSPTGVGMNTEAFFGQGTRLTVV.

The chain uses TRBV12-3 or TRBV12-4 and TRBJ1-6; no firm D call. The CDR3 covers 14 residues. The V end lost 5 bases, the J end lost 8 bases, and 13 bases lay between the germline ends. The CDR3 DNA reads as TGTGCCAGCAGTCAGACGGGCGAGCATTCACCCCTCCACTTT. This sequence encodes CASSQTGEHSPLHF.

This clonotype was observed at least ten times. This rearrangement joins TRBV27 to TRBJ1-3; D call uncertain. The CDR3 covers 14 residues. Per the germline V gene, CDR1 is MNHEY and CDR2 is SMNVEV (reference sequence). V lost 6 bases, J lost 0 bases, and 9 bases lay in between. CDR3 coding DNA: TGTGCCAGCAGCTCCGGGGACTCTGGAAACACCATATATTTT. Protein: CASSSGDSGNTIYF.

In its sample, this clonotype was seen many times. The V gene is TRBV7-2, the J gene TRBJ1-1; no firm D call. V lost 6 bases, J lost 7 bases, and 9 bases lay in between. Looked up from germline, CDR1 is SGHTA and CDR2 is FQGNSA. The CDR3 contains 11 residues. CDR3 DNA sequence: TGTGCCAGCAGTCCCTGGGGTGAAGCTTTCTTT. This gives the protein CASSPWGEAFF.

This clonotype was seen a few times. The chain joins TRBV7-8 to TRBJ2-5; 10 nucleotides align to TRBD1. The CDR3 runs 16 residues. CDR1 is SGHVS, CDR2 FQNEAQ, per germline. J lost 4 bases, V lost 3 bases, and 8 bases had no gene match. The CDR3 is CASSFFLTGGRETQYF. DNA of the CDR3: TGTGCCAGCAGCTTCTTCTTGACAGGGGGCCGAGAGACCCAGTACTTC. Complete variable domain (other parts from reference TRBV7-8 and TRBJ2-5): GAGVSQSPRYKVAKRGQDVALRCDPISGHVSLFWYQQALGQGPEFLTYFQNEAQLDKSGLPSDRFFAERPEGSVSTLKIQRTQQEDSAVYLCASSFFLTGGRETQYFGPGTRLLVL.

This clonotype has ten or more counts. CDR3 protein: CASTQGQGAGEQYF. The CDR3 nucleotides read TGTGCCAGCACCCAGGGGCAGGGGGCTGGCGAGCAGTACTTC. This chain joins TRBV6-1 and TRBJ2-7, with TRBD1 matching 8 bases. The junction had 11 bases not matched to a gene; V was cut back by 7 bases and J by 6 bases. Germline CDR1 and CDR2: MNHNS and SASEGT. This CDR3 has 14 amino acids.

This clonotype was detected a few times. CDR3 nucleotide sequence: TGCGCCAGCAGGTCCGGGACAGGGAAGAAGCCTAACTATGGCTACACCTTC. Protein: CASRSGTGKKPNYGYTF. The chain recombines TRBV4-1 with TRBJ1-2; 9 positions match TRBD1. Germline V gene data show CDR1 as MGHRA and CDR2 as YSYEKL. The CDR3 covers 17 residues. The junction had 11 bases not matched to a gene; V was cut back by 6 bases and J by 0 bases.

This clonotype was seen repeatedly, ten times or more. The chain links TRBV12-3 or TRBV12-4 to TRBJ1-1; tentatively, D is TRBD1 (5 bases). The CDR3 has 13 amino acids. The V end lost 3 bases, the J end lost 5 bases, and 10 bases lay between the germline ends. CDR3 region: CASSLGEGTEAFF. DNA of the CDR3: TGTGCCAGCAGTTTGGGGGAGGGGACTGAAGCTTTCTTT.

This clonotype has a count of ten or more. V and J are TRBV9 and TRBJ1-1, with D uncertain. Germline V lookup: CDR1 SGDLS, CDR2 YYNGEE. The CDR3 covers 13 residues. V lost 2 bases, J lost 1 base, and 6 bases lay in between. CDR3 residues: CASSVKANTEAFF. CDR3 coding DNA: TGTGCCAGCAGCGTCAAAGCGAACACTGAAGCTTTCTTT.

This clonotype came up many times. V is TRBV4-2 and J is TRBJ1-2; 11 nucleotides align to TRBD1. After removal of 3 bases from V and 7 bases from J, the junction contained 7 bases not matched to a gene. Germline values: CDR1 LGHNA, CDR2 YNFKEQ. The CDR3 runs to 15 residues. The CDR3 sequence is CASSHPPGQGGGYTF. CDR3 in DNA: TGTGCCAGCAGCCATCCCCCGGGACAGGGGGGTGGCTACACCTTC.

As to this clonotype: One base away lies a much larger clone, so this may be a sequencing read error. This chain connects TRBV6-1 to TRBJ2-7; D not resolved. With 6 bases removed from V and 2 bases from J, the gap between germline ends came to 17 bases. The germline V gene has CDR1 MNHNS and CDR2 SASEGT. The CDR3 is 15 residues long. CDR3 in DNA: TGTGCCAGCAGCCTCGGTCTGACCTACACCTACGAGCAGTACTTC. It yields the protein CASSLGLTYTYEQYF.

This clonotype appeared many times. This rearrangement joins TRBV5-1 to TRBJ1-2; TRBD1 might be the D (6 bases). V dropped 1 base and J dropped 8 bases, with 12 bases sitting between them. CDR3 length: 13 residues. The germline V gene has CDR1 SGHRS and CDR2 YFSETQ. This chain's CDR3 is CASSLFGGWGYTF. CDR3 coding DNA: TGCGCCAGCAGCTTGTTTGGGGGCTGGGGCTACACCTTC.

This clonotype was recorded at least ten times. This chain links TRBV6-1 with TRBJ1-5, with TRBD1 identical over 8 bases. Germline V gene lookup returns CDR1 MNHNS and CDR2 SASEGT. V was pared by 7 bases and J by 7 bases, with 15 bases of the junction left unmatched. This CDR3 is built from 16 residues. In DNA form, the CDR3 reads TGTGCCAGCAAAAGAAACGGACAGGGCAAGGGACAGCCCCAGCATTTT. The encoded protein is CASKRNGQGKGQPQHF.

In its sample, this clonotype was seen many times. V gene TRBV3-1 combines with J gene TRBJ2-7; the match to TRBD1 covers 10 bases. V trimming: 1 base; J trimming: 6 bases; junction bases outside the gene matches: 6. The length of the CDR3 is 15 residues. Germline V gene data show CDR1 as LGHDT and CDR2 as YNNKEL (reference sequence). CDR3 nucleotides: TGTGCCAGCAGCCAAGCGACAGGGGGCGGATTCGAGCAGTACTTC. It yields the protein CASSQATGGGFEQYF.

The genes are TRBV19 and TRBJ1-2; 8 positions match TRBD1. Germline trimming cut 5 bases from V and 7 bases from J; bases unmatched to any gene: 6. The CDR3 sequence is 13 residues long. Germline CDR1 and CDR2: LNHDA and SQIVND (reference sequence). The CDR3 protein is CASSATGAAGYTF. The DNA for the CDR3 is TGTGCCAGTAGTGCGACAGGGGCGGCTGGCTACACCTTC.